Described below is a single TCR beta chain sequence and its context. These data belong to a study of blood T cell repertoires in COVID-19. As for the study in general: The study drew acute and convalescent COVID-19 samples from the United States, Italy and Spain. T cells, B-cell-depleted T cells, or PBMCs supplied cDNA or gDNA.

CDR3 size: 14 residues. With 4 bases removed from V and 4 bases from J, the gap between germline ends came to 13 bases. Germline values: CDR1 LNHDA, CDR2 SQIVND (reference sequence). Authors' processing steps: The assay estimated nucleated cells by amplifying reference gene primers. This table comes from immunoSEQ multiplex PCR, and its TCRdb copy is limited to in-frame clones, with some not included. V and J calls and clone size are copied from that table; D and trimming were computed from the DNA. The table shows about 62,000 clones, with about 88% occurring only once. The sequence came from a man between 65 and 85 years old with acute or convalescent COVID-19. Sample: peripheral blood. The V call is TRBV19, the J call TRBJ2-5, with a possible D match to TRBD2 (6 bases). CDR3 nucleotides: TGTGCCAGTAGTAAACGGCCAGCGGGAGAGACCCAGTACTTC. Translation: CASSKRPAGETQYF.